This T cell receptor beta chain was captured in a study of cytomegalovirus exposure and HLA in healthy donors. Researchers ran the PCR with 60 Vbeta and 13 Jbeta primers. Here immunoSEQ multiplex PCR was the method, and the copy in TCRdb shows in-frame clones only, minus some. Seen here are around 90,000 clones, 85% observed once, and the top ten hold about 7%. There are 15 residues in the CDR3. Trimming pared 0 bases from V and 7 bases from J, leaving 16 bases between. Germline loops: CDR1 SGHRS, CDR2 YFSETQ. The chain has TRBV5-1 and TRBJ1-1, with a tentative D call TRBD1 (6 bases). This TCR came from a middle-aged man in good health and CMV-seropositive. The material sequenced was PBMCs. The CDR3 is CASSLDGTYLGEAFF. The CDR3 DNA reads TGCGCCAGCAGCTTGGACGGGACATATCTTGGTGAAGCTTTCTTT.